The clone carrying this T cell receptor (beta chain) has at least ten counts. As yet, its antigen is unknown. This record comes from a study of spatial heterogeneity in lung cancer. Study in general: Each time, sequencing found more beta-chain sequences than alpha-chain sequences. Findings and caveats of the study: Ubiquitous expanded tumor TCRs were seen in blood more at resection than at follow-up.

The length of the CDR3 is 16 residues. The V segment lost 6 bases and the J segment 5 bases; nucleotides outside the gene matches: 10. Germline V gene data show CDR1 as MNHEY and CDR2 as SMNVEV (reference sequence). The presence of a unique molecular identifier marked each TCR cDNA molecule. Using its own MiXCR run on the 5' RACE reads, TCRdb lists one record per CDR3 protein. The sample has roughly 39,000 distinct CDR3 sequences, about 6% seen once. The time point is: sample taken at primary tumor resection. From tumor, nontumor lung or frozen PBMC, whole RNA was taken unsorted for sequencing. The donor population consisted of 72 patients with untreated, early-stage non-small cell lung cancer.

The chain has TRBV27 and TRBJ1-6; TRBD1 agrees at 7 bases. This specimen was PBMCs, taken at surgery. This clonotype was sampled from a male donor with early-stage non-small cell lung cancer. CDR3 amino acids: CASRPTQGVNNSPLHF. Here the CDR3 DNA reads TGTGCCAGCAGACCGACCCAGGGGGTAAATAATTCACCCCTCCACTTT.